A selection of T cell receptor beta chains follows, all from one sample in a study of shared clonotypes between healthy human individuals. Profiled with immunoSEQ multiplex PCR; TCRdb holds only in-frame clones, not every one. The sample has over 400,000 clones, around 73% seen once. What was sequenced was PBMCs. These receptors originate from a middle-aged woman in good health. Some clones in this sample may be carry-over from other donors' samples. Both conserved end residues are part of each CDR3. The D gene is left open where the match is weak. Not all rows give a size; the values are once, few, many and, for expanded clones, a class.

- TRBD2 TRBJ2-1 TRBV5-1 CASSLHAGGMMSEQFF TGCGCCAGCAGCTTGCATGCGGGAGGCATGATGAGTGAGCAGTTCTTC
- - TRBJ2-7 TRBV10-3 CAISPEGYEQYF TGTGCCATCAGTCCGGAGGGATACGAGCAGTACTTC
once - TRBJ2-5 TRBV7-9 CASSPYRWGYQETQYF TGTGCCAGCAGCCCGTACCGGTGGGGGTACCAAGAGACCCAGTACTTC
once - TRBJ2-7 TRBV5-1 CASSLGSGVRYEQYF TGCGCCAGCAGCTTGGGATCGGGGGTTAGGTACGAGCAGTACTTC
few - TRBJ1-1 TRBV27 CASSPLQGGMNTEAFF TGTGCCAGCAGTCCTTTACAGGGTGGGATGAACACTGAAGCTTTCTTT
- - TRBJ2-5 TRBV11-2 CASSQLGGRETQYF TGTGCCAGCAGCCAGCTTGGGGGGCGTGAGACCCAGTACTTC
- - TRBJ1-1 TRBV2 CASSASSGGGNTEAFF TGTGCCAGCAGTGCCTCCTCCGGGGGTGGAAACACTGAAGCTTTCTTT
- - TRBJ2-1 TRBV7-2 CASSLSGDEQFF TGTGCCAGCAGCTTATCTGGGGATGAGCAGTTCTTC
- TRBD2 TRBJ2-1 TRBV7-9 CASSPSGLGASNEQFF TGTGCCAGCAGCCCCTCGGGACTAGGGGCATCCAATGAGCAGTTCTTC
- - TRBJ2-5 TRBV18 CASSPREPYQESQYF TGTGCCAGCTCACCACGAGAGCCGTACCAAGAGAGCCAGTACTTC
- - TRBJ2-2 TRBV7-8 CASSLGSSAGELFF TGTGCCAGCAGCTTAGGGAGTAGCGCCGGGGAGCTGTTTTTT
- - TRBJ1-2 TRBV4-3 CASSQEPGYDYGYTF TGCGCCAGCAGCCAAGAACCAGGGTATGACTATGGCTACACCTTC
few - TRBJ1-4 TRBV18 CASSPTGWSEKLFF TGTGCCAGCTCACCCACAGGTTGGAGTGAAAAACTGTTTTTT
once - TRBJ1-4 TRBV9 CASSVGGHPEKLFF TGTGCCAGCAGCGTAGGAGGACACCCGGAAAAACTGTTTTTT
- - TRBJ1-5 TRBV28 CASSLLVRDSQPQHF TGTGCCAGCAGTTTACTCGTTAGGGACTCCCAGCCCCAGCATTTT
- TRBD2 TRBJ2-1 TRBV10-3 CAINALTSGGGEQFF TGTGCCATCAATGCCCTGACTAGCGGCGGTGGTGAGCAGTTCTTC
- - TRBJ1-2 TRBV7-2 CASSLSGQSYGYTF TGTGCCAGCAGCTTATCAGGGCAGAGCTATGGCTACACCTTC
- TRBD1 TRBJ1-5 TRBV4-1 CASSPDRGGQPQHF TGCGCCAGCAGCCCGGACAGGGGTGGTCAGCCCCAGCATTTT
- TRBD2 TRBJ2-1 TRBV18 CASSWAAGGRDEQFF TGTGCCAGCTCATGGGCAGCGGGAGGACGGGATGAGCAGTTCTTC
- TRBD2 TRBJ2-2 TRBV4-1 CASTTGLAGPTGELFF TGCGCCAGCACCACGGGACTAGCGGGACCCACCGGGGAGCTGTTTTTT
- - TRBJ1-2 TRBV18 CASSPIDSFYTF TGTGCCAGCTCACCTATTGACAGCTTTTACACCTTC
- TRBD1 TRBJ1-4 TRBV19 CASSIAGTVAEKLFF TGTGCCAGTAGTATAGCCGGGACAGTGGCTGAAAAACTGTTTTTT
- TRBD1 TRBJ2-1 TRBV30 CAWMGQGRNKAYNEQFF TGTGCCTGGATGGGACAGGGGAGAAACAAAGCCTACAATGAGCAGTTCTTC
- TRBD2 TRBJ2-1 TRBV10-3 CATSGTSANNEQFF TGTGCCACCTCCGGGACTAGCGCAAACAATGAGCAGTTCTTC
few TRBD2 TRBJ2-2 TRBV9 CASSVGTSGSYTGELFF TGTGCCAGCAGCGTCGGGACTAGCGGGAGTTACACCGGGGAGCTGTTTTTT
- - TRBJ2-6 TRBV18 CASSPGPPSGANVLTF TGTGCCAGCTCACCAGGGCCTCCCTCTGGGGCCAACGTCCTGACTTTC
- - TRBJ2-7 TRBV2 CASSPGSGREQYF TGTGCCAGCAGCCCCGGATCGGGGAGGGAGCAGTACTTC
once - TRBJ1-1 TRBV4-2 CASSQDVLGASMNTEAFF TGTGCCAGCAGCCAAGATGTTTTGGGGGCATCTATGAACACTGAAGCTTTCTTT
- - TRBJ2-3 TRBV28 CASSGDTDTQYF TGTGCCAGCAGTGGGGACACAGATACGCAGTATTTT
- - TRBJ1-1 TRBV18 CASSAGFDTEAFF TGTGCCAGCTCAGCAGGGTTCGACACTGAAGCTTTCTTT
- TRBD1 TRBJ1-4 TRBV6-6 CASSPGTVNEKLFF TGTGCCAGCAGTCCCGGGACAGTTAATGAAAAACTGTTTTTT
- TRBD2 TRBJ2-3 TRBV29-1 CSVGAGGDTQYF TGCAGCGTTGGAGCGGGAGGGGATACGCAGTATTTT
once - TRBJ2-2 TRBV18 CASSPQEISNTGELFF TGTGCCAGCTCACCACAAGAAATCTCGAACACCGGGGAGCTGTTTTTT
- TRBD1 TRBJ2-7 TRBV9 CASSRQGQGIVHEQYF TGTGCCAGCAGCAGACAAGGACAGGGAATCGTCCACGAGCAGTACTTC
- - TRBJ2-6 TRBV7-3 CASSLDSSGANVLTF TGTGCCAGCAGCTTAGACAGCTCTGGGGCCAACGTCCTGACTTTC
- - TRBJ2-6 TRBV2 CASPRGAGANVLTF TGTGCCAGCCCTCGGGGAGCTGGGGCCAACGTCCTGACTTTC
- - TRBJ1-5 TRBV28 CASSGGPGRGQPQHF TGTGCCAGCAGTGGTGGGCCGGGGAGAGGACAGCCCCAGCATTTT
once - TRBJ2-4 TRBV15 CATSPAWLGAKNIQYF TGTGCCACCAGCCCCGCGTGGTTGGGAGCCAAAAACATTCAGTACTTC
- - TRBJ1-5 TRBV7-9 CASSLAGVSNQPQHF TGTGCCAGCAGCTTAGCCGGGGTTAGCAATCAGCCCCAGCATTTT
- - TRBJ1-4 TRBV2 CASRQTPAHEKLFF TGTGCCAGCAGACAAACCCCGGCCCATGAAAAACTGTTTTTT
once - TRBJ2-7 TRBV6-6 CASTSNPGRYYEQYF TGTGCCAGCACCTCGAATCCGGGACGCTACTACGAGCAGTACTTC
- TRBD2 TRBJ2-2 TRBV6-4 CASSDSGTSHTGELFF TGTGCCAGCAGTGACTCAGGGACTAGTCACACCGGGGAGCTGTTTTTT
- - TRBJ1-5 TRBV4-1 CASSQDRGEAYQPQHF TGCGCCAGCAGCCAAGATCGTGGGGAAGCTTATCAGCCCCAGCATTTT